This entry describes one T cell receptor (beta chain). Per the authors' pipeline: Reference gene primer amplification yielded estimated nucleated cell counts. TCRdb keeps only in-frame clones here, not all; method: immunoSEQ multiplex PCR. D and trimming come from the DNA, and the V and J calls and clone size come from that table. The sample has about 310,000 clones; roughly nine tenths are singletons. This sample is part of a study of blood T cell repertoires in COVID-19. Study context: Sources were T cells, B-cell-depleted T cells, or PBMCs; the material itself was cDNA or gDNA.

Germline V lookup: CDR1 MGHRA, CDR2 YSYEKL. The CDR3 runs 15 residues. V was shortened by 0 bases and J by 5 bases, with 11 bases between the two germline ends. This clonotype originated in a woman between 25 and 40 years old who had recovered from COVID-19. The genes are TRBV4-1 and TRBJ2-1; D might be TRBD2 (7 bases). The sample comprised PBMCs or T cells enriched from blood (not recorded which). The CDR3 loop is CASSQDWGGHNEQFF. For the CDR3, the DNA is TGCGCCAGCAGCCAAGATTGGGGGGGGCACAATGAGCAGTTCTTC.